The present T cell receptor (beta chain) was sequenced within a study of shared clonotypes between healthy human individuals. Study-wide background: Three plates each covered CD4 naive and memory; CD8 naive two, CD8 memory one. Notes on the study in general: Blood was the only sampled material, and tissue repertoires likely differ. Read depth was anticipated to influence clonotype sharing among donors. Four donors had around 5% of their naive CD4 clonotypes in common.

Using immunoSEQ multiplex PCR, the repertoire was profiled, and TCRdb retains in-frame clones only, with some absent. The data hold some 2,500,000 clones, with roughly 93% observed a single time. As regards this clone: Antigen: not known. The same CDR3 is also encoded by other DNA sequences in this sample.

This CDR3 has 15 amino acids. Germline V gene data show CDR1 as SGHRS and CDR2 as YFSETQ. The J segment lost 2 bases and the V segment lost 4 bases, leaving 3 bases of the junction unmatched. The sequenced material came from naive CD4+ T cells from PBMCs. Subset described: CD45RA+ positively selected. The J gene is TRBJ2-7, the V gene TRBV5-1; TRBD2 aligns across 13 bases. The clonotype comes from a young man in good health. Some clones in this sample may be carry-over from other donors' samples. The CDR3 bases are TGCGCCAGCAGCCTGGGGACTAGCGGGACCTACGAGCAGTACTTC. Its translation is CASSLGTSGTYEQYF.